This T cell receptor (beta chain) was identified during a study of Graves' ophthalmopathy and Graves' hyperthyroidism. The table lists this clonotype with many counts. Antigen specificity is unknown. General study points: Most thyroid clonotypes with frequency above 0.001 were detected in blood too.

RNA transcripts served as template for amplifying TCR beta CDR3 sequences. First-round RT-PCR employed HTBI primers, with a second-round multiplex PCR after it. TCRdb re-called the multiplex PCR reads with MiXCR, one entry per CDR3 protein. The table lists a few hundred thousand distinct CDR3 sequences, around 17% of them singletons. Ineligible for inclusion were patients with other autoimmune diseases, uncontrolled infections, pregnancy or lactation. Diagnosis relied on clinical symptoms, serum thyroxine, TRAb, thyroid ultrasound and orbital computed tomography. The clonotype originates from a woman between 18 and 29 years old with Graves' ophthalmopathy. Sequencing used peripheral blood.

The CDR3 loop is CASSLGPDTITYEQYF. The DNA of the CDR3 is TGTGCCAGCAGCTTAGGGCCGGACACCATCACCTACGAGCAGTACTTC. The chain employs TRBV7-2 and TRBJ2-7, with D perhaps matching TRBD1 (5 bases). V was clipped by 1 base and J by 2 bases, with 15 bases between them. The CDR3 covers 16 residues. Germline V lookup: CDR1 SGHTA, CDR2 FQGNSA.